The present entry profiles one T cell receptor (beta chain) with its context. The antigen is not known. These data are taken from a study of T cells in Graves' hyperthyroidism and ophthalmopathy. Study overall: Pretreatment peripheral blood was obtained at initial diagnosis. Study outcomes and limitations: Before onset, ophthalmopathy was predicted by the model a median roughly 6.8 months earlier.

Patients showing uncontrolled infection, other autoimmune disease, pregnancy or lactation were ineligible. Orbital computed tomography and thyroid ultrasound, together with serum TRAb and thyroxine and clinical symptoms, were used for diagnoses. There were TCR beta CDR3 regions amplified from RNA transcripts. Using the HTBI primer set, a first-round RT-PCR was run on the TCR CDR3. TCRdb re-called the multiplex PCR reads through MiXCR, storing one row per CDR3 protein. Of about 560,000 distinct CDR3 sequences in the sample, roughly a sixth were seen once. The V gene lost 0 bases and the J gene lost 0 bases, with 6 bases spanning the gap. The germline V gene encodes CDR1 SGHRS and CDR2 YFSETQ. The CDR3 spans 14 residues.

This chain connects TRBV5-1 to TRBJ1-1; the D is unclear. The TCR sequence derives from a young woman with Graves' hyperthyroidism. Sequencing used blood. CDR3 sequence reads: CASSLVEMNTEAFF. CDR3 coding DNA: TGCGCCAGCAGCTTGGTAGAGATGAACACTGAAGCTTTCTTT. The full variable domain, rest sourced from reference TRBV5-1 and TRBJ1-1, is KAGVTQTPRYLIKTRGQQVTLSCSPISGHRSVSWYQQTPGQGLQFLFEYFSETQRNKGNFPGRFSGRQFSNSRSEMNVSTLELGDSALYLCASSLVEMNTEAFFGQGTRLTVV.